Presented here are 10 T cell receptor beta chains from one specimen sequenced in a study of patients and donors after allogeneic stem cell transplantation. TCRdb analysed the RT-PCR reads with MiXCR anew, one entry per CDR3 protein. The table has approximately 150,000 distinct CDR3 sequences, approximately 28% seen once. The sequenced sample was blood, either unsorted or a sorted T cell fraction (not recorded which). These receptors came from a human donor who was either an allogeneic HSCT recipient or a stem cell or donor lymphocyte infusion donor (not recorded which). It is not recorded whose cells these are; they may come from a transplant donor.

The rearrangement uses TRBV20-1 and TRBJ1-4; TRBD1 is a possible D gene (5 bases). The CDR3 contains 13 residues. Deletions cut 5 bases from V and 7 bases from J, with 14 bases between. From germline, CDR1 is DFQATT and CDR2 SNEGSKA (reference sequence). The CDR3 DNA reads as TGCAGTGCTTTCACAGGTGGAGTTGAAAAACTGTTTTTT. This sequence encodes CSAFTGGVEKLFF.

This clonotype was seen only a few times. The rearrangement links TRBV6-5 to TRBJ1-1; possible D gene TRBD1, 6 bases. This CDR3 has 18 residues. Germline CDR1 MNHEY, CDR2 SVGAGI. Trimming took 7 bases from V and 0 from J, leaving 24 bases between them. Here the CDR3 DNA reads TGTGCCAGCACCCTGCGGGGGCCAGGCCCGGTCCTGAACACTGAAGCTTTCTTT. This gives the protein CASTLRGPGPVLNTEAFF.

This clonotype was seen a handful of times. The CDR3 coding sequence is TGCGCCAGCAGCCCACACCCTCCAGGTGCTAGCGAGGGAGATACGCAGTATTTT. Its protein product is CASSPHPPGASEGDTQYF. This chain joins TRBV4-3 and TRBJ2-3, with D perhaps TRBD2 (6 bases). CDR3 length: 18 residues. V was trimmed by 4 bases and J by 5 bases, leaving 25 bases between them. CDR1 and CDR2 from the germline V gene are LGHNA and YSLEER.

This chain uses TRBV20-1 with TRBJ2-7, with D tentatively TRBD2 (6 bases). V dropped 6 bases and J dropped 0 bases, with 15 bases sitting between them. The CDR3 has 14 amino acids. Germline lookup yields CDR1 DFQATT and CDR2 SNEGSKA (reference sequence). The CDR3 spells CSAPLVAASYEQYF. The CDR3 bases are TGCAGTGCCCCTTTAGTAGCGGCCTCCTACGAGCAGTACTTC.

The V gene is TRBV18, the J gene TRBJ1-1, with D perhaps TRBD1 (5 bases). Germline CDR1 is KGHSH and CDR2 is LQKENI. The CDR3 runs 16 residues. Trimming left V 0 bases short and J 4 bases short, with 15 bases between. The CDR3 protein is CASSPPWGVGGTEAFF. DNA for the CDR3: TGTGCCAGCTCACCACCGTGGGGGGTTGGAGGCACTGAAGCTTTCTTT.

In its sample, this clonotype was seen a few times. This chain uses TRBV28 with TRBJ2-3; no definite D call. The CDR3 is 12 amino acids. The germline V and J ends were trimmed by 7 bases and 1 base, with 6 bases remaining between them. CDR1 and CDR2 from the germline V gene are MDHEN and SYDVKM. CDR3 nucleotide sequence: TGTGCCAGCACAACGGGCACAGATACGCAGTATTTT. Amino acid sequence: CASTTGTDTQYF. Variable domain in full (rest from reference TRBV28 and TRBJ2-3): DVKVTQSSRYLVKRTGEKVFLECVQDMDHENMFWYRQDPGLGLRLIYFSYDVKMKEKGDIPEGYSVSREKKERFSLILESASTNQTSMYLCASTTGTDTQYFGPGTRLTVL.

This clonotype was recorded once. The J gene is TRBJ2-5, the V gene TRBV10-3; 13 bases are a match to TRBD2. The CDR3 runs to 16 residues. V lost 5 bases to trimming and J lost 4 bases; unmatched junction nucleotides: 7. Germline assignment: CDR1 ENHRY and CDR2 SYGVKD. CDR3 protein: CAISTGTSGTRETQYF. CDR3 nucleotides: TGTGCCATCAGTACCGGGACTAGCGGGACGCGAGAGACCCAGTACTTC.

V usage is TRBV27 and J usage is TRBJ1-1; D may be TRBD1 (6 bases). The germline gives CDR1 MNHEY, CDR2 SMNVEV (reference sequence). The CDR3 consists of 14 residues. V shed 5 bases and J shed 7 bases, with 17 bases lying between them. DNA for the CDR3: TGTGCCAGCAGTCGCCAAGGGGGGCGAGTTGAAGCTTTCTTT. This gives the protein CASSRQGGRVEAFF.

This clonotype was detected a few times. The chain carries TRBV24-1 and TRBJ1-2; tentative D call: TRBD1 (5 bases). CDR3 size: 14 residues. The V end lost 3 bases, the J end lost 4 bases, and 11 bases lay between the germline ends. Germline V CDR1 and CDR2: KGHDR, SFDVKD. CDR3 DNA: TGTGCCACCAGTGATCCGACAGCGCGCTATGGCTACACCTTC. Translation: CATSDPTARYGYTF.

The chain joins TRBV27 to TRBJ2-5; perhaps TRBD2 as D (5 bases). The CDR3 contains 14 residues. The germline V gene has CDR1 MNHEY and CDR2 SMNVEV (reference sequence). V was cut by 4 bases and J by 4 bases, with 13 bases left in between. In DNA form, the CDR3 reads TGTGCCAGCAGTTGGACGGGAACCGGAGAGACCCAGTACTTC. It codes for CASSWTGTGETQYF.